These T cell receptor beta chains were read from a single sample in a study of response to subunit inactivated influenza vaccine. Via MiXCR, TCRdb re-called the RT-PCR reads, giving one row per CDR3 protein. Of roughly 700,000 distinct CDR3 sequences listed, roughly 14% are singletons. The material sequenced was PBMCs from blood, taken approximately 13 days after vaccination. The receptors here all came from a man aged 50 or older who received an inactivated influenza vaccine. Both conserved end residues are part of each CDR3. Each record gives: J gene, D gene, CDR3 length, V gene, clone size, CDR3 DNA, CDR3 protein. The D gene is left open where the match is weak. Clone size, where shown, is once, few, many, or a class for clones that have expanded.

J gene: TRBJ2-7; D gene: -; CDR3 length: 14; V gene: TRBV6-1; clone size: -; CDR3 DNA: TGTGCCAGCAGTGCCTCAAGGACAGTCTACGAGCAGTACTTC; CDR3 protein: CASSASRTVYEQYF
J gene: TRBJ2-3; D gene: -; CDR3 length: 15; V gene: TRBV5-1; clone size: many; CDR3 DNA: TGCGCCAGCAGCTTGATGGGGGCTAGCACAGATACGCAGTATTTT; CDR3 protein: CASSLMGASTDTQYF
J gene: TRBJ2-7; D gene: -; CDR3 length: 13; V gene: TRBV20-1; clone size: few; CDR3 DNA: TGCAGTGCTAGGGGGTGGGGGACATACGAGCAGTACTTC; CDR3 protein: CSARGWGTYEQYF
J gene: TRBJ1-1; D gene: -; CDR3 length: 17; V gene: TRBV5-1; clone size: -; CDR3 DNA: TGCGCCAGCAGCTTGTTTGGGGCAGGCCACATGAACACTGAAGCTTTCTTT; CDR3 protein: CASSLFGAGHMNTEAFF
J gene: TRBJ2-7; D gene: -; CDR3 length: 15; V gene: TRBV4-3; clone size: few; CDR3 DNA: TGCGCCAGCAGCCAAGATCTCAAGGGATCCTACGAGCAGTACTTC; CDR3 protein: CASSQDLKGSYEQYF
J gene: TRBJ2-1; D gene: -; CDR3 length: 17; V gene: TRBV14; clone size: -; CDR3 DNA: TGTGCCAGCAGCCAAGTAGTGGGGCCTCTAAGGTCTTATGAGCAGTTCTTC; CDR3 protein: CASSQVVGPLRSYEQFF
J gene: TRBJ2-7; D gene: TRBD1; CDR3 length: 12; V gene: TRBV10-3; clone size: few; CDR3 DNA: TGTGCCATCAGGGGACAGGGTTTCGAGCAGTACTTC; CDR3 protein: CAIRGQGFEQYF
J gene: TRBJ2-7; D gene: TRBD1; CDR3 length: 15; V gene: TRBV14; clone size: few; CDR3 DNA: TGTGCCAGCAGCCAAGGACAGGGGCGATCCTACGAGCAGTACTTC; CDR3 protein: CASSQGQGRSYEQYF
J gene: TRBJ1-6; D gene: TRBD1; CDR3 length: 16; V gene: TRBV6-5; clone size: -; CDR3 DNA: TGTGCCAGCAGTTACCGTCCCCCGGGACAGGTTTCCCCCCTCCACTTT; CDR3 protein: CASSYRPPGQVSPLHF
J gene: TRBJ1-1; D gene: -; CDR3 length: 14; V gene: TRBV7-9; clone size: -; CDR3 DNA: TGTGCCAGCAGCTTAGCCTCTTGGGGGTCCGAAGCTTTCTTT; CDR3 protein: CASSLASWGSEAFF
J gene: TRBJ1-1; D gene: TRBD1; CDR3 length: 13; V gene: TRBV29-1; clone size: few; CDR3 DNA: TGCAGCGTTACCAGACAGGGTAACACTGAAGCTTTCTTT; CDR3 protein: CSVTRQGNTEAFF
J gene: TRBJ1-2; D gene: TRBD1; CDR3 length: 15; V gene: TRBV12-3/TRBV12-4; clone size: many; CDR3 DNA: TGTGCCAGCAGGGGGACGGACAGGGGGCGAGGTGGCTACACCTTC; CDR3 protein: CASRGTDRGRGGYTF
J gene: TRBJ1-6; D gene: -; CDR3 length: 15; V gene: TRBV7-9; clone size: few; CDR3 DNA: TGTGCCAGCAGCTCTGACAGGCGCAACAATTCACCCCTCCACTTT; CDR3 protein: CASSSDRRNNSPLHF
J gene: TRBJ2-1; D gene: TRBD2; CDR3 length: 16; V gene: TRBV7-9; clone size: many; CDR3 DNA: TGTGCCAGCAGCTTAGCAGCGGCGGGGGGGGACAATGAGCAGTTCTTC; CDR3 protein: CASSLAAAGGDNEQFF
J gene: TRBJ1-1; D gene: TRBD1; CDR3 length: 15; V gene: TRBV4-2; clone size: -; CDR3 DNA: TGTGCCAGCAGCCAAGTACAGGGGGGGAACACTGAAGCTTTCTTT; CDR3 protein: CASSQVQGGNTEAFF
J gene: TRBJ2-5; D gene: TRBD2; CDR3 length: 14; V gene: TRBV20-1; clone size: few; CDR3 DNA: TGCAGTGCCTTTAGCGGGAGACCACAAGAGACCCAGTACTTC; CDR3 protein: CSAFSGRPQETQYF
J gene: TRBJ2-7; D gene: TRBD1; CDR3 length: 15; V gene: TRBV7-9; clone size: -; CDR3 DNA: TGTGCCAGCAGCGTTGGACAGGACCCTTCCTACGAGCAGTACTTC; CDR3 protein: CASSVGQDPSYEQYF
J gene: TRBJ2-7; D gene: -; CDR3 length: 15; V gene: TRBV28; clone size: few; CDR3 DNA: TGTGCCAGCAGTTTCCCCCGCCAGGGTAGATACGAGCAGTACTTC; CDR3 protein: CASSFPRQGRYEQYF
J gene: TRBJ2-2; D gene: -; CDR3 length: 18; V gene: TRBV28; clone size: -; CDR3 DNA: TGTGCCAGCAGTTTATCGCTCCTAGCGAGCACGAACACCGGGGAGCTGTTTTTT; CDR3 protein: CASSLSLLASTNTGELFF
J gene: TRBJ2-5; D gene: -; CDR3 length: 13; V gene: TRBV5-1; clone size: -; CDR3 DNA: TGCGCCAGCAGTGGTAGTGTCCAAGAGACCCAGTACTTC; CDR3 protein: CASSGSVQETQYF
J gene: TRBJ2-7; D gene: -; CDR3 length: 13; V gene: TRBV9; clone size: few; CDR3 DNA: TGTGCCAGCAGCGTCCGGGAAAACTACGAGCAGTACTTC; CDR3 protein: CASSVRENYEQYF
J gene: TRBJ2-5; D gene: -; CDR3 length: 13; V gene: TRBV27; clone size: few; CDR3 DNA: TGTGCCAGCAGTTTAGGCGGCACTTCGACCCAGTACTTC; CDR3 protein: CASSLGGTSTQYF
J gene: TRBJ2-3; D gene: TRBD2; CDR3 length: 16; V gene: TRBV7-6; clone size: -; CDR3 DNA: TGTGCCAGCAGCTTAGCTTGGACTAGCGCCACAGATACGCAGTATTTT; CDR3 protein: CASSLAWTSATDTQYF
J gene: TRBJ2-1; D gene: -; CDR3 length: 14; V gene: TRBV7-9; clone size: -; CDR3 DNA: TGTGCCAGCAGCTTCCCGACCCCCGACAATGAGCAGTTCTTC; CDR3 protein: CASSFPTPDNEQFF
J gene: TRBJ2-3; D gene: TRBD2; CDR3 length: 16; V gene: TRBV20-1; clone size: -; CDR3 DNA: TGCTGTGCTAGAGATCGTCTACTAGCGGGCACAGATACGCAGTATTTT; CDR3 protein: CCARDRLLAGTDTQYF
J gene: TRBJ1-6; D gene: -; CDR3 length: 17; V gene: TRBV4-3; clone size: -; CDR3 DNA: TGCGCCAGCAGCCAAGACCGCGTTAGCTCCTATAATTCACCCCTCCACTTT; CDR3 protein: CASSQDRVSSYNSPLHF
J gene: TRBJ2-6; D gene: TRBD1; CDR3 length: 15; V gene: TRBV20-1; clone size: few; CDR3 DNA: TGCAGTGCTACCACAGGGGGCGCTGGGGCCAACGTCCTGACTTTC; CDR3 protein: CSATTGGAGANVLTF
J gene: TRBJ2-7; D gene: TRBD1; CDR3 length: 15; V gene: TRBV3-1; clone size: many; CDR3 DNA: TGTGCCAGCAGTAGACGACTGGACAGGCCCTACGAGCAGTACTTC; CDR3 protein: CASSRRLDRPYEQYF
J gene: TRBJ2-2; D gene: TRBD2; CDR3 length: 17; V gene: TRBV10-2; clone size: few; CDR3 DNA: TGCGCCAGCAGTGGAGCGAGGGCGGGGGGGCCTTACCGGGAGCTGTTTTTT; CDR3 protein: CASSGARAGGPYRELFF
J gene: TRBJ2-2; D gene: TRBD1; CDR3 length: 15; V gene: TRBV6-1; clone size: few; CDR3 DNA: TGTGCCAGCAGTCGGACAGGGCTGAGGACCGGGGAGCTGTTTTTT; CDR3 protein: CASSRTGLRTGELFF
J gene: TRBJ1-5; D gene: -; CDR3 length: 13; V gene: TRBV5-5; clone size: few; CDR3 DNA: TGTGCCAGCAGCTCTGGTTTCGATCAGCCCCAGCATTTT; CDR3 protein: CASSSGFDQPQHF
J gene: TRBJ2-5; D gene: TRBD2; CDR3 length: 17; V gene: TRBV6-1; clone size: few; CDR3 DNA: TGTGCCAGCAGTGAAGCGGCCAGCGGGGCCTTAAGGGAGACCCAGTACTTC; CDR3 protein: CASSEAASGALRETQYF
J gene: TRBJ1-1; D gene: -; CDR3 length: 13; V gene: TRBV7-3; clone size: -; CDR3 DNA: TGTGCCAGCAGCTTAAGTCAACGGGCTGAAGCTTTCTTT; CDR3 protein: CASSLSQRAEAFF
J gene: TRBJ2-7; D gene: TRBD1; CDR3 length: 15; V gene: TRBV5-1; clone size: few; CDR3 DNA: TGCGCCAGCAGCTTGAGCTCCGGGACAGCCTACGAGCAGTACTTC; CDR3 protein: CASSLSSGTAYEQYF
J gene: TRBJ1-2; D gene: -; CDR3 length: 12; V gene: TRBV28; clone size: few; CDR3 DNA: TGTGCCAGCAGTAAGGGTTCACATGGCTACACCTTC; CDR3 protein: CASSKGSHGYTF
J gene: TRBJ2-5; D gene: TRBD2; CDR3 length: 12; V gene: TRBV12-3/TRBV12-4; clone size: few; CDR3 DNA: TGTGCCAGCAGTTTGGCTAGCGGGGGGCCTAACTTC; CDR3 protein: CASSLASGGPNF
J gene: TRBJ2-3; D gene: -; CDR3 length: 14; V gene: TRBV30; clone size: -; CDR3 DNA: TGTGCCTGGAACAGGGTTACTAGCACAGATACGCAGTATTTT; CDR3 protein: CAWNRVTSTDTQYF
J gene: TRBJ2-7; D gene: TRBD1; CDR3 length: 16; V gene: TRBV2; clone size: few; CDR3 DNA: TGTGCCAGCAGTGAAGCCGGGGGACAGGCTCTGGGGGAGCAGTACTTC; CDR3 protein: CASSEAGGQALGEQYF
J gene: TRBJ1-4; D gene: -; CDR3 length: 17; V gene: TRBV5-5; clone size: -; CDR3 DNA: TGTGCCAGCAGCTTGGCCAAACATGGGACAATGAATGAAAAACTGTTTTTT; CDR3 protein: CASSLAKHGTMNEKLFF
J gene: TRBJ2-1; D gene: -; CDR3 length: 18; V gene: TRBV7-6; clone size: -; CDR3 DNA: TGTGCCAGCAGCTTAGTCGGCGCGGGTGATCGTCCCTACAATGAGCAGTTCTTC; CDR3 protein: CASSLVGAGDRPYNEQFF
J gene: TRBJ2-1; D gene: TRBD2; CDR3 length: 15; V gene: TRBV5-8; clone size: -; CDR3 DNA: TGTGCCAGCAGCTTTAGCGGGGGGGCACACAATGAGCAGTTCTTC; CDR3 protein: CASSFSGGAHNEQFF
J gene: TRBJ2-7; D gene: TRBD2; CDR3 length: 15; V gene: TRBV7-8; clone size: -; CDR3 DNA: TGTGCCAGCAGCTTAGCGATCGCGGGGGGCTACGAGCAGTACTTC; CDR3 protein: CASSLAIAGGYEQYF
J gene: TRBJ2-5; D gene: TRBD2; CDR3 length: 15; V gene: TRBV9; clone size: few; CDR3 DNA: TGTGCCAGCAGCGGGCCGACTAGCGGGAGCGAGACCCAGTACTTC; CDR3 protein: CASSGPTSGSETQYF
J gene: TRBJ2-1; D gene: -; CDR3 length: 16; V gene: TRBV2; clone size: -; CDR3 DNA: TGTGCCAGCAGTGAAGCTTCTACAGGGTCTCGCAATGAGCAGTTCTTC; CDR3 protein: CASSEASTGSRNEQFF
J gene: TRBJ2-2; D gene: -; CDR3 length: 14; V gene: TRBV7-2; clone size: many; CDR3 DNA: TGTGCCAGCAGCATAGACAGTGGTACCGGGGAGCTGTTTTTT; CDR3 protein: CASSIDSGTGELFF
J gene: TRBJ2-1; D gene: -; CDR3 length: 14; V gene: TRBV4-3; clone size: few; CDR3 DNA: TGCGCCAGCAGCCAAGGGGATCCCTACAATGAGCAGTTCTTC; CDR3 protein: CASSQGDPYNEQFF
J gene: TRBJ2-5; D gene: -; CDR3 length: 11; V gene: TRBV5-1; clone size: -; CDR3 DNA: TGCGCCAGCAATATCCAAGAGACCCAGTACTTC; CDR3 protein: CASNIQETQYF
J gene: TRBJ2-7; D gene: TRBD1; CDR3 length: 14; V gene: TRBV6-2/TRBV6-3; clone size: many; CDR3 DNA: TGTGCCAGCAGTAACCGACAGGGACGGGACGAGCAGTACTTC; CDR3 protein: CASSNRQGRDEQYF
J gene: TRBJ2-7; D gene: TRBD1; CDR3 length: 12; V gene: TRBV18; clone size: -; CDR3 DNA: TGTGCCAGCTCACCATGGGACAGCGAGCAGTACTTC; CDR3 protein: CASSPWDSEQYF
J gene: TRBJ1-1; D gene: -; CDR3 length: 13; V gene: TRBV10-3; clone size: few; CDR3 DNA: TGTGCCATCAGTCGAGAGCTGAACACTGAAGCTTTCTTT; CDR3 protein: CAISRELNTEAFF
J gene: TRBJ1-4; D gene: -; CDR3 length: 13; V gene: TRBV12-3/TRBV12-4; clone size: -; CDR3 DNA: TGTGCCAGCAGTTTAGGACAGCCGGAAAAACTGTTTTTT; CDR3 protein: CASSLGQPEKLFF
J gene: TRBJ1-1; D gene: -; CDR3 length: 15; V gene: TRBV28; clone size: -; CDR3 DNA: TGTGCCAGCAGTATAAAGACAGCCTGGAACACTGAAGCTTTCTTT; CDR3 protein: CASSIKTAWNTEAFF